Presented here are 19 T cell receptor beta chains from one specimen sequenced in a study of blood T cell repertoires in COVID-19. The repertoire was sequenced with immunoSEQ multiplex PCR; TCRdb's copy has only in-frame clones and lacks some. The sample includes 90,000 to 100,000 clones, about 81% of them seen just once. The sequenced sample was peripheral blood. The receptors derive from a man older than 75 with acute or convalescent COVID-19.

J is TRBJ2-7 and V is TRBV29-1; 8 nucleotides align to TRBD1. The trim removed 6 bases at V and 0 bases at J, leaving 4 bases unmatched. Looked up from germline, CDR1 is SQVTM and CDR2 is ANQGSEA. The CDR3 is 13 amino acids. The CDR3: CSVLTGGSYEQYF. DNA of the CDR3: TGCAGCGTGCTAACAGGGGGCTCCTACGAGCAGTACTTC.

V and J are TRBV27 and TRBJ2-7; D perhaps matches TRBD1 (5 bases). CDR1 is MNHEY, CDR2 SMNVEV, per germline (reference sequence). The length of the CDR3 is 16 residues. Trimming removed 6 bases from V and 0 bases from J, with 18 bases in between. In nucleotides, the CDR3 is TGTGCCAGCAGACCACTGACAGCACATTACTCCTACGAGCAGTACTTC. As protein: CASRPLTAHYSYEQYF.

This clone was recorded a few times. The gene calls are TRBV4-3 and TRBJ1-3; D remains unclear. This CDR3 is 17 amino acids long. Germline values: CDR1 LGHNA, CDR2 YSLEER. V dropped 0 bases and J dropped 0 bases, with 12 bases sitting between them. CDR3 coding DNA: TGCGCCAGCAGCCAAGAATTCGCCCGGGGCTCTGGAAACACCATATATTTT. This translates into CASSQEFARGSGNTIYF.

In DNA, the CDR3 is TGTGCCAGCAGCGAGGGACAGCTCTATGGCTACACCTTC. The encoded protein is CASSEGQLYGYTF. The chain is built from TRBV5-8 and TRBJ1-2, with 7 bases fitting TRBD1. Germline lookup yields CDR1 SGHTS and CDR2 YDEGEE. Losses at the gene ends were 4 bases for V and 4 bases for J; bases not matched to a gene: 4. This CDR3 comprises 13 residues. The whole variable domain, filled in from reference TRBV5-8 and TRBJ1-2, reads EAGVTQSPTHLIKTRGQQATLRCSPISGHTSVYWYQQALGLGLQFLLWYDEGEERNRGNFPPRFSGRQFPNYSSELNVNALELEDSALYLCASSEGQLYGYTFGSGTRLTVV.

This clone was seen only a few times. V and J are TRBV20-1 and TRBJ2-5; TRBD2 agrees at 9 bases. The V gene end was trimmed by 3 bases and the J gene end by 4 bases; junction bases not matched to a gene: 15. The CDR3 is 17 amino acids. CDR1 and CDR2 (germline): DFQATT, SNEGSKA (reference sequence). In DNA, the CDR3 is TGCAGTGCTAGTCATTCCCCAGCGGGAGGATTTGGAGAGACCCAGTACTTC. Translation: CSASHSPAGGFGETQYF.

The chain carries TRBV5-1 and TRBJ1-1, with D unclear. CDR3 length: 16 residues. Germline V gene lookup returns CDR1 SGHRS and CDR2 YFSETQ. V lost 6 bases and J 4 bases, leaving 22 bases between the germline ends. The DNA of the CDR3 is TGCGCCAGCACGCCAGAGAGGGCAATACGGAGCACTGAAGCTTTCTTT. Encoded protein: CASTPERAIRSTEAFF.

The chain uses TRBV20-1 and TRBJ2-3; the match to TRBD2 covers 7 bases. CDR3 size: 14 residues. Germline V gives CDR1 DFQATT, CDR2 SNEGSKA (reference sequence). Trimming removed 3 bases from V and 5 bases from J; junction bases left unmatched: 8. This CDR3 reads CSASREGQGDTQYF. CDR3 nucleotide sequence: TGCAGTGCTAGTAGGGAGGGCCAGGGAGATACGCAGTATTTT.

The chain is built from TRBV24-1 and TRBJ1-5, with D possibly TRBD1 on 5 matching bases. The CDR3 contains 13 residues. The ends were cut back, 5 bases at V and 6 bases at J, with 10 bases in the middle. Germline V gene data show CDR1 as KGHDR and CDR2 as SFDVKD. CDR3 protein: CATSAQGGQPQHF. The CDR3, as DNA: TGTGCCACCAGTGCGCAGGGTGGTCAGCCCCAGCATTTT.

V and J are TRBV5-1 and TRBJ1-1, with 7 bases lining up with TRBD1. CDR1 SGHRS and CDR2 YFSETQ come from the germline V gene. The CDR3 has 13 amino acids. After removal of 7 bases from V and 6 bases from J, the junction contained 9 bases not matched to a gene. CDR3 in amino acids: CASQRDSGAEAFF. The CDR3 region has the DNA TGCGCCAGCCAACGGGACAGTGGCGCTGAAGCTTTCTTT.

The rearrangement links TRBV3-1 (or the pseudogene TRBV3-2) to TRBJ1-5, with 9 bases that match TRBD1. V shed 2 bases and J 7 bases; nucleotides not matched to a gene: 9. CDR1 is LGHDT and CDR2 is YNNKEL in the germline V gene (reference sequence). This CDR3 has 16 residues. CDR3 nucleotide sequence: TGTGCCAGCAGCCAATACCGGGACAGGGTGGTCCAGCCCCAGCATTTT. Translating gives CASSQYRDRVVQPQHF.

The chain employs TRBV6-2 or TRBV6-3 and TRBJ1-1; the D gene is possibly TRBD1 (5 bases). Trimming took off 6 bases at V and 1 base at J, with 12 bases between the two ends. The germline gives CDR1 MNHEY, CDR2 SVGEGT. The CDR3 covers 14 residues. CDR3 protein: CASSVRVKNTEAFF. In DNA form, the CDR3 reads TGTGCCAGCAGCGTCAGGGTGAAGAACACTGAAGCTTTCTTT.

The chain employs TRBV7-2 and TRBJ2-1, with D possibly TRBD1 on 8 matching bases. V lost 4 bases and J lost 7, with 29 bases in between. The CDR3 is made up of 19 amino acids. Germline CDR1 and CDR2: SGHTA and FQGNSA. Here the CDR3 reads CASSSPGQVFGGRRNEQFF. For the CDR3, the DNA is TGTGCCAGCAGCTCACCGGGACAGGTCTTCGGCGGGAGAAGGAATGAGCAGTTCTTC. The full variable domain, completed using reference TRBV7-2 and TRBJ2-1, is GAGVSQSPSNKVTEKGKDVELRCDPISGHTALYWYRQSLGQGLEFLIYFQGNSAPDKSGLPSDRFSAERTGGSVSTLTIQRTQQEDSAVYLCASSSPGQVFGGRRNEQFFGPGTRLTVL.

This chain uses TRBV30 with TRBJ2-1; 11 bases map to TRBD2. The CDR3 is 15 residues long. In germline, CDR1 is GTSNPN, CDR2 SVGIG (reference sequence). V lost 2 bases, J lost 5 bases, and 5 bases stayed unmatched. CDR3 sequence reads: CAWSPSSGGNNEQFF. CDR3 DNA: TGTGCCTGGAGTCCTTCTAGCGGGGGGAACAATGAGCAGTTCTTC.

This clone was recorded a few times. The genes are TRBV4-1 and TRBJ2-3; no firm D call. V dropped 0 bases and J dropped 7 bases, with 17 bases sitting between them. The CDR3 length is 16 residues. Germline lookup yields CDR1 MGHRA and CDR2 YSYEKL. As DNA, the CDR3 is TGCGCCAGCAGCCAAGATCTAAACAGCCGGTCAAATACGCAGTATTTT. Translation: CASSQDLNSRSNTQYF.

The rearrangement joins TRBV6-4 to TRBJ2-3, with TRBD2 as a possible D gene (6 bases). This CDR3 comprises 13 residues. The V and J ends lost 4 bases and 2 bases respectively, with 7 bases between them. CDR1 is MRHNA and CDR2 is SNTAGT in the germline V gene. The CDR3 DNA reads as TGTGCCAGCAGTGCGGACTACACAGATACGCAGTATTTT. Protein product: CASSADYTDTQYF.

The V call is TRBV20-1, the J call TRBJ1-1; 7 positions match TRBD1. The CDR3 totals 14 residues. The V gene end was trimmed by 3 bases and the J gene end by 4 bases; junction bases not matched to a gene: 8. Germline V gene data show CDR1 as DFQATT and CDR2 as SNEGSKA (reference sequence). CDR3 in DNA: TGCAGTGCTAGTCCGGACAGGTCGGGCACTGAAGCTTTCTTT. It yields the protein CSASPDRSGTEAFF.

The chain has TRBV7-2 and TRBJ1-5, with D possibly TRBD1 on 6 matching bases. Germline CDR1 is SGHTA and CDR2 is FQGNSA. This CDR3 region has 15 residues. Trimming removed 5 bases from V and 3 bases from J, with 14 bases in between. CDR3 nucleotides: TGTGCCAGCAGCCCCCGACAGGTAACCAATCAGCCCCAGCATTTT. It yields the protein CASSPRQVTNQPQHF.

The chain employs TRBV5-1 and TRBJ2-5, with D possibly called TRBD1 or TRBD2 (6 bases each). V was clipped by 4 bases and J by 4 bases, with 11 bases between them. CDR1 SGHRS and CDR2 YFSETQ come from the germline V gene. This CDR3 comprises 13 residues. CDR3 sequence (DNA): TGCGCCAGCAGCATGGGGGGCGGAGAGACCCAGTACTTC. This translates into CASSMGGGETQYF.

The CDR3 coding sequence is TGTGCCATCAGGACGACAGGGGATGGCACTGAAGCTTTCTTT. As protein: CAIRTTGDGTEAFF. The V and J genes are TRBV10-3 and TRBJ1-1, with TRBD1 identical over 8 bases. Germline lookup yields CDR1 ENHRY and CDR2 SYGVKD. The CDR3 loop spans 14 amino acids. Losses at the gene ends were 6 bases for V and 4 bases for J; bases not matched to a gene: 7.